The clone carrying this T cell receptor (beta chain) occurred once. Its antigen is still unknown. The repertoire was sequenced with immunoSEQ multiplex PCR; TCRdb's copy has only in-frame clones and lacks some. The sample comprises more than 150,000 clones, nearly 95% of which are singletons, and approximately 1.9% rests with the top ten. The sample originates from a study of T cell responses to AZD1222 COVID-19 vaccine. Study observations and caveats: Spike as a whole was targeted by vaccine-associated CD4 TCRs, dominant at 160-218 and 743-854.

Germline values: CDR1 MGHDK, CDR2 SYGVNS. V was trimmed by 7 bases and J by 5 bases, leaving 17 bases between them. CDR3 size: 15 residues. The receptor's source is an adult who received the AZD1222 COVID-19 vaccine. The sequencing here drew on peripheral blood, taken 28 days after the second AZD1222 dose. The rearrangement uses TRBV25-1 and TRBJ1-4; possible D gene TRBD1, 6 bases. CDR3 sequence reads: CASMRETGPNEKLFF. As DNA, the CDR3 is TGTGCCAGCATGAGGGAGACAGGACCGAATGAAAAACTGTTTTTT.